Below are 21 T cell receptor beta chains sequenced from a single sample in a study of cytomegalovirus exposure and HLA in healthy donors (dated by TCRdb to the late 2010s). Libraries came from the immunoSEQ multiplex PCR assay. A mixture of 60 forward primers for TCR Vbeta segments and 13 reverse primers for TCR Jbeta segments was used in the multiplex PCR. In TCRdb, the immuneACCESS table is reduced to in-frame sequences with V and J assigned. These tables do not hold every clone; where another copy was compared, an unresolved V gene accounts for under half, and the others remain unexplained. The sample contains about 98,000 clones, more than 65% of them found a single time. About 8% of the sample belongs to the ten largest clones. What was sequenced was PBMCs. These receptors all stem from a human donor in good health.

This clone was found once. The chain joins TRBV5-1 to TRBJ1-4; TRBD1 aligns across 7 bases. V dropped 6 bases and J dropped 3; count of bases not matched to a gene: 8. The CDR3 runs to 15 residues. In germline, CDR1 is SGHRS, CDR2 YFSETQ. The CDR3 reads CASMATGPPNEKLFF. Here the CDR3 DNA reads TGCGCCAGCATGGCGACAGGGCCCCCTAATGAAAAACTGTTTTTT.

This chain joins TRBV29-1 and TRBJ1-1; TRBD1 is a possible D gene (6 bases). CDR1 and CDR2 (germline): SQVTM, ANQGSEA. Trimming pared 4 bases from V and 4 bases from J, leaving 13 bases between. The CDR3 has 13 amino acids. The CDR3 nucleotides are TGCAGCGTTGCTTGGGGGCCTGGCACTGAAGCTTTCTTT. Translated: CSVAWGPGTEAFF. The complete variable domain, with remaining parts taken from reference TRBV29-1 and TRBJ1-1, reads SAVISQKPSRDICQRGTSLTIQCQVDSQVTMMFWYRQQPGQSLTLIATANQGSEATYESGFVIDKFPISRPNLTFSTLTVSNMSPEDSSIYLCSVAWGPGTEAFFGQGTRLTVV.

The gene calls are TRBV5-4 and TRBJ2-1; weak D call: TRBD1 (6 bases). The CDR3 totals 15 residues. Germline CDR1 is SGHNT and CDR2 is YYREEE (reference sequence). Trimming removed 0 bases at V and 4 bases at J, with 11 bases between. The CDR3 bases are TGTGCCAGCAGCTTGGAAGGGGGTCAATACAATGAGCAGTTCTTC. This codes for CASSLEGGQYNEQFF.

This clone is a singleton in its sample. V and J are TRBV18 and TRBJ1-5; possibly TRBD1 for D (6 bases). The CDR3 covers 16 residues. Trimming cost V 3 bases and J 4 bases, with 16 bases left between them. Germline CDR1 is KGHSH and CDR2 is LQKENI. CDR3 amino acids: CASSPSSRGGNQPQHF. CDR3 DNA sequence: TGTGCCAGCTCACCTTCTTCCAGGGGCGGAAATCAGCCCCAGCATTTT.

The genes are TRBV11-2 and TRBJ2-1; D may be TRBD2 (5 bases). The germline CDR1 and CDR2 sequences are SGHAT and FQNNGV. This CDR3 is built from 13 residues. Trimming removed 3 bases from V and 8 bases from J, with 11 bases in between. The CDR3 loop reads CASSFDYPHEQFF. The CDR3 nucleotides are TGTGCCAGCAGCTTTGACTACCCGCATGAGCAGTTCTTC. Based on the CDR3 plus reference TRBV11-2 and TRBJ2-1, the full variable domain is EAGVAQSPRYKIIEKRQSVAFWCNPISGHATLYWYQQILGQGPKLLIQFQNNGVVDDSQLPKDRFSAERLKGVDSTLKIQPAKLEDSAVYLCASSFDYPHEQFFGPGTRLTVL.

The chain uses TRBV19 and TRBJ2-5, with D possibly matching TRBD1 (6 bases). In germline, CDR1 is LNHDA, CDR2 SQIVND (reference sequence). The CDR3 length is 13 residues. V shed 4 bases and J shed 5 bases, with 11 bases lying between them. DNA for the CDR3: TGTGCCAGTAGTACAACAGGGTGGGAGACCCAGTACTTC. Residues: CASSTTGWETQYF.

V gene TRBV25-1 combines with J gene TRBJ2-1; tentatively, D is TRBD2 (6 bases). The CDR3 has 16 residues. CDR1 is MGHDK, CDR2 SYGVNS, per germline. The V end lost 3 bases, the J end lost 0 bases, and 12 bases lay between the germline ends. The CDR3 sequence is CASSEWGESSYNEQFF. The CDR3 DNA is TGTGCCAGCAGTGAGTGGGGGGAGAGCTCCTACAATGAGCAGTTCTTC.

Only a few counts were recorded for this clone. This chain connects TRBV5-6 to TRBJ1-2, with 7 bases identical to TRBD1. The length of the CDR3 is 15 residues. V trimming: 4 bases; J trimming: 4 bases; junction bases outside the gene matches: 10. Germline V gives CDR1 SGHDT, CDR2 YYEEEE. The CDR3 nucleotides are TGTGCCAGCAGCCCCATAAACCGGGACAGCTATGGCTACACCTTC. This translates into CASSPINRDSYGYTF.

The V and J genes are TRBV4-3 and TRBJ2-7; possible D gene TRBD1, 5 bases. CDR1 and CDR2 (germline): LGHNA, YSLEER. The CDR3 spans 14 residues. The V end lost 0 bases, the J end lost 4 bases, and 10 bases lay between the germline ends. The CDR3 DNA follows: TGCGCCAGCAGCCAAGATCTCAGGGTTTACGAGCAGTACTTC. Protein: CASSQDLRVYEQYF.

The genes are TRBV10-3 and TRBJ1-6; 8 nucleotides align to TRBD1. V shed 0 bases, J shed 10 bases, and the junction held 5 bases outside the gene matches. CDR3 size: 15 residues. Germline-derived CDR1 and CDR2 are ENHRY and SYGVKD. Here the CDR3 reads CAISESDREGSPLHF. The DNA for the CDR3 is TGTGCCATCAGTGAGTCGGACAGGGAAGGGTCACCCCTCCACTTT.

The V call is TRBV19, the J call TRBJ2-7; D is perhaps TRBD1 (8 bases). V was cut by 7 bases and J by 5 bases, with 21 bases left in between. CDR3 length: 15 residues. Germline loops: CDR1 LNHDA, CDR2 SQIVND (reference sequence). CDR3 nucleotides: TGTGCCAGTACCCTCAGTGACAGGGGAGGGGACGAGCAGTACTTC. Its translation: CASTLSDRGGDEQYF.

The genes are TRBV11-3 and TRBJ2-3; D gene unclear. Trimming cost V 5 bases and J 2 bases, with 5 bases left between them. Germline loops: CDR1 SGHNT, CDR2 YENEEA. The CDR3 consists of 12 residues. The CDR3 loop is CASSDNTDTQYF. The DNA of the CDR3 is TGTGCCAGCAGCGACAACACAGATACGCAGTATTTT.

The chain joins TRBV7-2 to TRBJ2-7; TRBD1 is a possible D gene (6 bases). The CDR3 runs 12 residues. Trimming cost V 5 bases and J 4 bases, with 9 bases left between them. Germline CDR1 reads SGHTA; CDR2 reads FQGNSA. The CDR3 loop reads CASSTQGYEQYF. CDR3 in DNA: TGTGCCAGCAGCACTCAGGGGTACGAGCAGTACTTC.

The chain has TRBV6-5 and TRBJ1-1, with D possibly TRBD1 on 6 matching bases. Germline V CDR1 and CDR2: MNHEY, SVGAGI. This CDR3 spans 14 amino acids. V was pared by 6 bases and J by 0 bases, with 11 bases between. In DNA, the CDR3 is TGTGCCAGCAGGTGGACAGAGATGAACACTGAAGCTTTCTTT. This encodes CASRWTEMNTEAFF.

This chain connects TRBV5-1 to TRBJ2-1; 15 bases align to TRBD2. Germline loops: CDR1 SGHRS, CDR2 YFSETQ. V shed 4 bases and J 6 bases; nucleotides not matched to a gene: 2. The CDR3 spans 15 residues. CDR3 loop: CASSPGLAGGNEQFF. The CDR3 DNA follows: TGCGCCAGCAGCCCGGGACTAGCGGGAGGCAATGAGCAGTTCTTC.

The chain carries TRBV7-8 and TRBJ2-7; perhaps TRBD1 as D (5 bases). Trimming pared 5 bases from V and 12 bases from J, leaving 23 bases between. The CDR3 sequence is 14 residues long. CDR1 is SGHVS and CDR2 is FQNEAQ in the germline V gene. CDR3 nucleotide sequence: TGTGCCAGCAGCCACGAAAGACTCACAGGACGTGGGTACTTC. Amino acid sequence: CASSHERLTGRGYF.

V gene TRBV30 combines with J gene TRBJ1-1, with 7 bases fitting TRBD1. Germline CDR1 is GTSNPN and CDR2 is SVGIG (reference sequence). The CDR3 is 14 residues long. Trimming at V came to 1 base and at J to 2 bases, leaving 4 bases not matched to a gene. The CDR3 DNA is TGTGCCTGGAGTGGGGACAGTAAAAACACTGAAGCTTTCTTT. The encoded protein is CAWSGDSKNTEAFF.

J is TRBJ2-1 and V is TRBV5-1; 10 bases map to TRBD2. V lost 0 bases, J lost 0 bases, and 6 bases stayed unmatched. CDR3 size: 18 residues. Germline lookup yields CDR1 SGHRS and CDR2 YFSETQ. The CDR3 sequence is CASSLASGGLSSYNEQFF. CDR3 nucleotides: TGCGCCAGCAGCTTGGCTAGCGGGGGCCTGAGCTCCTACAATGAGCAGTTCTTC.

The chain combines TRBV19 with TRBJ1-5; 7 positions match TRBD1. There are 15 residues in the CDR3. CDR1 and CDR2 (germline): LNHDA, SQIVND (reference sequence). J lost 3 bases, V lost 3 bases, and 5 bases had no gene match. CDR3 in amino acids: CASSMGRGDNQPQHF. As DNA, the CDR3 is TGTGCCAGTAGTATGGGCAGGGGGGACAATCAGCCCCAGCATTTT.

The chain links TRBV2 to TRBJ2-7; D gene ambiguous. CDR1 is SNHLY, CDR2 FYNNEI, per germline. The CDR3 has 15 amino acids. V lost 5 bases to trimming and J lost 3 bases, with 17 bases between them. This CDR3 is CASSYTPDSGYEQYF. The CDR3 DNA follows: TGTGCCAGCAGTTATACTCCCGACTCCGGCTACGAGCAGTACTTC. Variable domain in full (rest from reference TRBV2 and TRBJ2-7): EPEVTQTPSHQVTQMGQEVILRCVPISNHLYFYWYRQILGQKVEFLVSFYNNEISEKSEIFDDQFSVERPDGSNFTLKIRSTKLEDSAMYFCASSYTPDSGYEQYFGPGTRLTVT.

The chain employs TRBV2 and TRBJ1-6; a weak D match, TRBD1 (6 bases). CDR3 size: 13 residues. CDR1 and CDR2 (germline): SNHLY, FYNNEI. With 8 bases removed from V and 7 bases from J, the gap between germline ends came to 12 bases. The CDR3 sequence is CASADRVNSPLHF. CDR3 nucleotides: TGTGCCAGCGCGGACAGAGTGAATTCACCCCTCCACTTT.